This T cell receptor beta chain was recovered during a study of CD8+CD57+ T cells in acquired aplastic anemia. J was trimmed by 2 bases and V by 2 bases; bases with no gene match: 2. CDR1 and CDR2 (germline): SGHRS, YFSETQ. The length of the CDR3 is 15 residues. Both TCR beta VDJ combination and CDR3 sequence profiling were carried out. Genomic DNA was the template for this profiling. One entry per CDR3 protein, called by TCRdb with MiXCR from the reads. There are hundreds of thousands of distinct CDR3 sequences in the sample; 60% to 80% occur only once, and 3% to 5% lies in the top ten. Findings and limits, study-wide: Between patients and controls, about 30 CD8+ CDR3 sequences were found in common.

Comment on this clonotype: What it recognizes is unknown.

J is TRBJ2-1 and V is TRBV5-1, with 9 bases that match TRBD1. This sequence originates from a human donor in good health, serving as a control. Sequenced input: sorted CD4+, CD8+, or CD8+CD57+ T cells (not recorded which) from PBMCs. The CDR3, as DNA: TGCGCCAGCAGCTTACAGGGGGCGACCTACAATGAGCAGTTCTTC. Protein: CASSLQGATYNEQFF.